This T cell receptor beta chain was recovered during a study of blood T cells in healthy people across ages. A second PCR, run for roughly 7 to 12 cycles, used a sample-barcoded 5' primer plus a J-beta primer mix. TCRdb passed the 5' RACE reads through MiXCR, listing each CDR3 protein once. This sample carries about 700,000 distinct CDR3 sequences, about 32% of them seen once, and the ten largest clones take 15%. In germline, CDR1 is KGHSH, CDR2 LQKENI. V dropped 2 bases and J dropped 6 bases, with 13 bases sitting between them. The CDR3 sequence is 14 residues long. There are many counts of this clonotype.

The clonotype originates from a woman of 80 years or more in good health. The sequenced sample was blood. The chain combines TRBV18 with TRBJ1-2; weak D call: TRBD1 (5 bases). This CDR3 reads CASSPVRGGDGYTF. In DNA form, the CDR3 reads TGTGCCAGCTCACCAGTCCGGGGAGGGGATGGCTACACCTTC.